Sequencing of this T cell receptor beta chain was carried out in a study of blood T cells in healthy people across ages (dated by TCRdb to 2015 to 2017). In the study overall: In model experiments, template switching captured about one uniquely barcoded TCR beta cDNA molecule for every two T cells. To track age-related changes in TCR beta repertoire diversity, the study relied on deep sequencing normalized with unique cDNA molecular identifiers. Four age groups were formed from the donors: young (average about 16 years), middle-aged (around 37), aged (more than 55) and long-lived (more than 75). Donors of different ages were randomly distributed across sequencing lanes to avoid experimental bias. Using the same blood draw, the study looked at two additional independent replicas of 1 million unique cDNA reads for two donors, one aged 18 to 30 and the other aged 80 or older.

The library was generated by 5' RACE. TCRdb records Illumina HiSeq 2500 as the sequencer. A second PCR of roughly 7 to 11 cycles was performed with a sample-barcoded 5' primer and a J-beta primer mix. Each TCR beta cDNA molecule received a unique molecular identifier from a template-switch 5' adaptor carrying 12 random nucleotides. Each sample yielded at least 2.5 million CDR3-containing paired-end reads. First-strand cDNA was synthesized from all RNA with the Mint cDNA synthesis kit, primed by a TRBC-specific oligonucleotide. Following uracil-DNA glycosylase treatment, a first 18-cycle PCR with universal primers M1SS and BC2_uni_R was performed on all cDNA. On the authors' methods: Each sample was normalized by randomly selecting 1 million high-quality reads, each carrying a distinct molecular identifier. Reads with shared molecular identifiers were discarded instead of being binned into consensus sequences. MiTCR, with a Q25 quality threshold and the strictest error-elimination algorithm, was used for CDR3 identification, clonotype clustering and error correction. A nonparametric unseen species model with Euler transformation was used to estimate a lower bound on total TCR beta diversity. Using fastp at Q25 and MiXCR, TCRdb reprocessed the public reads and kept productive beta chains. Every CDR3 protein is listed once, alongside the most common genes and DNA of its rows. TCRdb's processing, not the authors' own work, is the source of the V and J calls. The sample profile shows approximately 800,000 distinct CDR3 sequences; 62% of them were found once. Clones ranked in the top ten supply 25% to 30% of the sample.

Systemically healthy Caucasian individuals from Russia, some 36 in total and aged about 6 to 95 years, were included as donors. Around 10 milliliters of peripheral blood were collected from each donor into EDTA-treated Vacutainer tubes. PBMCs were isolated by Ficoll-Paque density-gradient centrifugation, with at least 6 million obtained per sample. Total RNA, at least 6 micrograms per sample, was extracted from PBMCs with Trizol reagent. For every donor, flow cytometry on a PBMC aliquot measured the percentage of naive CD45RAhigh/CD27high T cells. About this clonotype: The antigen it binds to is not known. Per-nucleotide qualities are absent, and no much larger clonotype sits a single base away.

Summary of the overall study and its limitations: Because donor CMV infection status was unknown, age-related changes in expanded clonotypes were potentially confounded. Observed TCR beta diversity per million T cells fell roughly linearly with age, and a significant reduction was already apparent by age around 39. A strong correlation was found between observed TCR beta diversity and the percentage of naive T cells measured by flow cytometry. The long-lived group showed more naive CD4+ T cells, fewer expanded clones and increased TCR diversity than the aged group, suggesting age selection. Estimates of total diversity based on one million sequenced T cells were considered lower bounds and underestimates. Bulk unsorted PBMC profiling prevented conclusive comparison of naive and antigen-experienced compartments.

The receptor's source is a man aged 30 to 45 in good health. The sample was blood.

The CDR3 has the sequence CSASGTENYNEQFF. At the DNA level, the sequence is TGCAGTGCTTCCGGGACAGAGAACTACAATGAGCAGTTCTTC. Recombination joined TRBV20-1 with TRBJ2-1, with TRBD1 identical over 7 junction bases. For this chain, trimming is 5 bases at the V end and 3 bases at the J end, and the number of junction bases without a gene match is 7. The germline V gene (reference sequence) gives CDR1 as DFQATT and CDR2 as SNEGSKA. The CDR3 runs 14 amino acids, cysteine and phenylalanine included. Only the CDR3 portion is preserved as DNA: 42 bases, with reading frame beginning at the first base.